This TCR beta chain was documented in a study of shared clonotypes between healthy human individuals. Study outcomes and limitations: Sampling involved blood alone; tissue repertoires likely differ. Clonotype sharing across a handful of donors was observed for around 5% of naive CD4 clonotypes. Estimated clonotype richness was generally higher in naive than memory subsets.

The CDR3 is 18 residues long. The data were produced by immunoSEQ multiplex PCR, yet TCRdb's version contains in-frame clones alone and is incomplete. The table lists approximately 1.4 million clones, 95% to 99% of them singletons. This clone was seen just once. Antigen specificity is unknown. This TCR came from a man aged 30 to 45 in good health. The sample comprised naive CD4+ T cells sorted from blood. Indicated subset: CD45RA+ positively selected. The chain combines TRBV21-1 with TRBJ1-3. TRBV21-1 is a documented pseudogene. The CDR3 region has the DNA TGTGCCAGCAGCAAAGAGCTCCCGGGACTGAGCTCTGGAAACACCATATATTTT. Its translation is CASSKELPGLSSGNTIYF.